In its sample, the clone carrying this T cell receptor (beta chain) was seen many times. MiXCR was run by TCRdb on the 5' RACE reads, yielding one entry per CDR3 protein. The table shows 230,000 or so distinct CDR3 sequences, with roughly 3.7% occurring only once. This sample was included in a study of T cells after yellow fever vaccination. The CDR3 totals 19 residues. V trimming: 6 bases; J trimming: 4 bases; junction bases outside the gene matches: 23. Germline CDR1 is SQVTM and CDR2 is ANQGSEA. This clonotype was sampled from a man between 18 and 35 years old who received the YFV17D yellow fever vaccine. This rearrangement joins TRBV29-1 to TRBJ1-2; 10 bases match TRBD1. Here the sequenced sample was PBMCs, taken 15 days after the yellow fever booster vaccination. The CDR3 region has the DNA TGCAGCGTAGATACTCCGCCGGGACAGGGGATAGACTTAGTCTATGGCTACACCTTC. Residues: CSVDTPPGQGIDLVYGYTF.